The source of this T cell receptor (beta chain) is a study of blood T cell repertoires in COVID-19. The germline CDR1 and CDR2 sequences are MGHRA and YSYEKL. There are 13 residues in the CDR3. V was cut by 1 base and J by 3 bases, with 6 bases left in between. Here immunoSEQ multiplex PCR was the method, and the copy in TCRdb shows in-frame clones only, minus some. The sample has about 250,000 clones, roughly 88% seen once. Participants reported their clinical history, and cohort assignment relied on those reports. Cohort 3 recovered donors had two negative PCRs, clearance, or symptom resolution. Sequenced input: PBMCs or T cells enriched from blood (not recorded which). This TCR derives from a woman aged 25 to 39 who had recovered from COVID-19. The chain carries TRBV4-1 and TRBJ1-1; D not resolved. The CDR3 coding sequence is TGCGCCAGCAGCCAAGGAGTATACACTGAAGCTTTCTTT. This translates into CASSQGVYTEAFF.